This T cell receptor beta chain was captured by sequencing in a study of blood T cells in healthy people across ages. This clonotype was picked up one time. Its antigen is unidentified. Primed by a sample-barcoded 5' primer and a J-beta primer mix, a second PCR proceeded for about 6 to 12 cycles. A template-switch adaptor with 12 random nucleotides tagged each cDNA molecule. A minimum of 2.5 million CDR3-containing paired-end reads was obtained for each sample. TCRdb processed the 5' RACE reads anew with MiXCR; each CDR3 protein has one entry. The sample lists almost 800,000 distinct CDR3 sequences; roughly 64% were seen once. Study observations and caveats: Measured against age, TCR beta diversity per million T cells decreased in a roughly linear manner.

The clonotype originates from a man aged 25 to 40 in good health. Sequenced sample: blood.

The CDR3 loop reads CASSQEGGYAQYF. In DNA form, the CDR3 reads TGTGCCAGCAGCCAAGAGGGAGGCTACGCGCAGTACTTC. This rearrangement joins TRBV3-1 to TRBJ2-5; a possible D gene is TRBD2 (6 bases). Germline values: CDR1 LGHDT, CDR2 YNNKEL (reference sequence). The CDR3 consists of 13 residues. V lost 0 bases, J lost 11 bases, and 13 bases lay in between.